This TCR beta chain was retrieved from a study of graft-versus-host responses after intestinal transplantation. Overall study context: Each patient got anti-thymocyte globulin induction, then tacrolimus and steroids for around three years. Points from the study as a whole: Association was observed between peak circulating GvH clone levels and early post-transplant HvG declines. Across patients carrying graft-donor T cell macrochimerism, allografts held high graft-versus-host to host-versus-graft clonal ratios.

Profiling relied on immunoSEQ multiplex PCR, and the TCRdb table lists in-frame clones only, not all of them. The sample includes about 64,000 clones, approximately 92% of them seen just once. This CDR3 comprises 14 residues. The germline V gene has CDR1 SGHTA and CDR2 FQGTGA. The J segment lost 7 bases and the V segment lost 5 bases, leaving 6 bases of the junction unmatched. Details on this clone: Its antigen is still unknown.

The posterior iliac crest or another chosen site supplied post-transplant bone marrow aspirates. This specimen consisted of bone marrow, obtained 700 to 850 days after intestinal transplantation. The TCR originated in a human patient who received an intestinal transplant, so some T cells may come from the graft donor. The chain combines TRBV7-3 with TRBJ2-1, with TRBD1 matching over 9 bases. The CDR3 reads CASSQQGASNEQFF. The DNA of the CDR3 is TGTGCCAGCAGCCAACAGGGGGCATCAAATGAGCAGTTCTTC.